Below are 2 T cell receptor beta chains sequenced from a single sample in a study of technical replicates of blood from several donors. The protocol was immunoSEQ multiplex PCR, while the TCRdb copy is restricted to in-frame clones and leaves out a portion. There are just over 80,000 clones in the sample; 90% to 98% occur only once, and approximately 0.3% lies in the top ten. The material sequenced was T cells isolated from PBMCs. These receptor sequences come from a human donor in good health.

The V call is TRBV4-1, the J call TRBJ2-7; 7 nucleotides agree with TRBD1. The CDR3 length is 16 residues. V lost 0 bases, J lost 4 bases, and 9 bases stayed unmatched. Germline CDR1 reads MGHRA; CDR2 reads YSYEKL. CDR3 coding DNA: TGCGCCAGCAGCCAAGATCCCCCTGACAGGGAATACGAGCAGTACTTC. Its translation is CASSQDPPDREYEQYF.

The V gene is TRBV5-1, the J gene TRBJ2-2, with D possibly TRBD1 on 6 matching bases. The CDR3 extends over 15 amino acids. Germline loops: CDR1 SGHRS, CDR2 YFSETQ. V was clipped by 5 bases and J by 7 bases, with 18 bases between them. The CDR3 region has the DNA TGCGCCAGCAGGCAACAGGGCTGGAATGTCGGGGAGCTGTTTTTT. Translation gives CASRQQGWNVGELFF.